These T cell receptor beta chains were read from a single sample in a study of metastatic and nonmetastatic thyroid tumors. TCRdb re-called clones from the PCR reads using MiXCR. This table holds tens of thousands of clones, about 16% found once. Specimen: blood. The receptors originated from a female donor with papillary thyroid cancer or a benign thyroid nodule (not recorded which). Some clones in this sample may be carry-over from other donors' samples. Each CDR3 is given with its conserved first and last residue. The order of the fields is J gene, V gene, CDR3 protein.

>TRBJ1-6|TRBV5-4
CASSFGGHSNNSPLHF
>TRBJ2-5|TRBV28
CASRGPLQETQYF
>TRBJ2-5|TRBV7-2
CASSSLVEETQYF
>TRBJ2-5|TRBV5-4
CASSLRGRGRETQYF
>TRBJ1-1|TRBV3-1
CASSQGTGDQGAFF
>TRBJ2-5|TRBV12-3/TRBV12-4
CASSDGLDQETQYF
>TRBJ2-6|TRBV6-5
CASRSLPGQGLIGANVLTF
>TRBJ1-2|TRBV12-3/TRBV12-4
CASSFGRLSEAYGYTF
>TRBJ2-1|TRBV6-1
CASSPDRSSYNQQFF
>TRBJ1-2|TRBV30
CAWSVTRGLGYTF
>TRBJ2-5|TRBV28
CASSLGQETQYF
>TRBJ2-2|TRBV7-3
CASSPSGTGDTGELFF
>TRBJ1-1|TRBV20-1
CSATNLDRGNTEAFF
>TRBJ1-1|TRBV19
CASRVWGTVDRNTEAFF
>TRBJ2-7|TRBV4-3
CASSEGHNIGSYEQYF
>TRBJ2-7|TRBV6-2/TRBV6-3
CASSYPPDGSYEQYF
>TRBJ1-1|TRBV7-2
CASSLGRGRYTEAFF
>TRBJ2-7|TRBV19
CASSMTRGYEQYF
>TRBJ2-7|TRBV19
CASSNSGSSGYEQYF
>TRBJ2-1|TRBV4-3
CASSQGGQGGYNEQFF
>TRBJ1-1|TRBV10-1
CASSEGETTDTEAFF
>TRBJ1-6|TRBV3-1
CASSQGQSISYNSPLHF
>TRBJ2-1|TRBV20-1
CSAPGLAGGLYNEQFF